This TCR beta chain was identified during a study of CXCR3-negative and CXCR3-positive naive CD8 T cells. Overall study: Each library gave roughly 1.4 +/- 0.3 million of some 150 million TRB reads. Regarding the study as a whole: TRB CDR3s were more hydrophobic in CXCR3-positive than in CXCR3-negative naive cells.

As regards this clonotype: The antigen remains unidentified.

The CDR3 sequence is 12 residues long. CDR1 MDHEN and CDR2 SYDVKM come from the germline V gene. 5' RACE that incorporated UMI labels was used to prepare the TRB cDNA libraries. With the 5' RACE reads reprocessed, TCRdb shows one record per CDR3 protein and no DNA. The data include 150,000 to 170,000 distinct CDR3 sequences; the top ten clones carry 0.49%. This clonotype was obtained from a human donor in good health. Some clones in this sample may be carry-over from other donors' samples. Source material: naive CXCR3+ CD8+ T cells from blood. Noted subset: CD45RO-CCR7+CD27+CD95- naive CD8+ T cells expressing CXCR3 (TNR3+). J is TRBJ2-7 and V is TRBV28. CDR3 amino acids: CASTQRGNEQYF.